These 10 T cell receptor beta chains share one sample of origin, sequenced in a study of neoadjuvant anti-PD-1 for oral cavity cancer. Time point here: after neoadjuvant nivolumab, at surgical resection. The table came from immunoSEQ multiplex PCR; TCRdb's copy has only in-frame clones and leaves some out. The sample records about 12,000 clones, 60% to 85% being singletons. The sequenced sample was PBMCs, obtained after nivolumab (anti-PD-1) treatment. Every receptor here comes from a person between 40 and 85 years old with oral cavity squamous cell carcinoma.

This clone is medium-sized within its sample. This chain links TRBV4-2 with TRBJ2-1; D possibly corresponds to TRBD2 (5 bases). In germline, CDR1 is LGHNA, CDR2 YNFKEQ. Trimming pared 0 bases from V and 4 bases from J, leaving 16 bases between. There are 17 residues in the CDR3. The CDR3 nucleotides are TGTGCCAGCAGCCAAGATTTGCTAGCCTTCATTTACAATGAGCAGTTCTTC. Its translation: CASSQDLLAFIYNEQFF.

The CDR3 is CASGLAVLWVIDEKLFF. For the CDR3, the DNA is TGTGCTAGTGGTTTAGCCGTATTATGGGTAATCGATGAAAAACTGTTTTTT. V is TRBV12-5 and J is TRBJ1-4; D gene unclear. Trimming took 3 bases from V and 6 from J, leaving 20 bases between them. The germline CDR1 and CDR2 sequences are LGHNT and FRNRAP. This CDR3 is built from 17 residues.

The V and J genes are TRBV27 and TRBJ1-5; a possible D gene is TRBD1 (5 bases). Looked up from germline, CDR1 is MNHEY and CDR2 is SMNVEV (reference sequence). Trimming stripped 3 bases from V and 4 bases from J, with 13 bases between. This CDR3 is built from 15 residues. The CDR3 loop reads CASSFFWDGNQPQHF. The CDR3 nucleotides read TGTGCCAGCAGTTTCTTCTGGGACGGGAATCAGCCCCAGCATTTT.

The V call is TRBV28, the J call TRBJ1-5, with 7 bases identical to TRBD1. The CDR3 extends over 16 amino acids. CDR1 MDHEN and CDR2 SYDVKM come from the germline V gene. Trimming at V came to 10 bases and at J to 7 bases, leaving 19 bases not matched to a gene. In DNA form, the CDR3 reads TGTGCCACTACACTATTAACATACAGGGGCGGCCAGCCCCAGCATTTT. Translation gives CATTLLTYRGGQPQHF. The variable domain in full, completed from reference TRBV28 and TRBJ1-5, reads DVKVTQSSRYLVKRTGEKVFLECVQDMDHENMFWYRQDPGLGLRLIYFSYDVKMKEKGDIPEGYSVSREKKERFSLILESASTNQTSMYLCATTLLTYRGGQPQHFGDGTRLSIL.

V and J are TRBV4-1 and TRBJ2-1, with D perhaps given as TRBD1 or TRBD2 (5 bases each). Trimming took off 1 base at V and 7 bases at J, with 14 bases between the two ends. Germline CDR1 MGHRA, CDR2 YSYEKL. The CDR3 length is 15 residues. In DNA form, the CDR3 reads TGCGCCAGCAGCCAAGTAGGGGACCCCCGGAATGAGCAGTTCTTC. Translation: CASSQVGDPRNEQFF.

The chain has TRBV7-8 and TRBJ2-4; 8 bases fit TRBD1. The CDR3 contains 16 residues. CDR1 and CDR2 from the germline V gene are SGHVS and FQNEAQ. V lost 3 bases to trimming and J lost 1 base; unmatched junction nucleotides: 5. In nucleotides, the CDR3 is TGTGCCAGCAGCTTCAGGGGGCTCGGTGCCAAAAACATTCAGTACTTC. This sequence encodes CASSFRGLGAKNIQYF.

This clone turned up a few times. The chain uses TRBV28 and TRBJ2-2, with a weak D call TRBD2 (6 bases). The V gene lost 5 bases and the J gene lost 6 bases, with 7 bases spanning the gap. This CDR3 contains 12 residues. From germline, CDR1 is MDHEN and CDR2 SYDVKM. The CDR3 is CASSGRSGELFF. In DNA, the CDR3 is TGTGCCAGCAGTGGGAGGTCCGGGGAGCTGTTTTTT.

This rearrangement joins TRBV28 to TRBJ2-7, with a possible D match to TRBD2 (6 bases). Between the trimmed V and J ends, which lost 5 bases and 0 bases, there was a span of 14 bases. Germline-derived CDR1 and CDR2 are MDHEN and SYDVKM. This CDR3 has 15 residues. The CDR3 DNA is TGTGCCAGCAGTACTCCTAGCGCTTACTCCTACGAGCAGTACTTC. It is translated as CASSTPSAYSYEQYF.

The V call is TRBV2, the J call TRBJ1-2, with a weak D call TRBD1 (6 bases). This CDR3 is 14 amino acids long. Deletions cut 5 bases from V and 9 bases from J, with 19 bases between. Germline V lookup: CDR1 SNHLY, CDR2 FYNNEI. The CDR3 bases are TGTGCCAGCAGTCTGGGACACGGCGTTATGAGCTACACCTTC. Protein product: CASSLGHGVMSYTF.

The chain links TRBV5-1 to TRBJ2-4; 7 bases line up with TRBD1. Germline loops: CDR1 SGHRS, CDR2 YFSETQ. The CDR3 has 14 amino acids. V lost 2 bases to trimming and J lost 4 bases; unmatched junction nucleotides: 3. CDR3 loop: CASSFGDSKNIQYF. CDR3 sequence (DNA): TGCGCCAGCAGCTTTGGGGACAGTAAAAACATTCAGTACTTC. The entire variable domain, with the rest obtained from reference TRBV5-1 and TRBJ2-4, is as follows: KAGVTQTPRYLIKTRGQQVTLSCSPISGHRSVSWYQQTPGQGLQFLFEYFSETQRNKGNFPGRFSGRQFSNSRSEMNVSTLELGDSALYLCASSFGDSKNIQYFGAGTRLSVL.